These 2 T cell receptor beta chains share one sample of origin, sequenced in a study of type 1 and type 2 diabetes patients. The PCR template was genomic DNA. The TCR beta CDR3 region was amplified using 30 forward and 13 reverse primers. Each CDR3 protein is one row after TCRdb ran MiXCR on the multiplex PCR reads. Here the sample spans fewer than 300,000 distinct CDR3 sequences, roughly 50% being singletons. The sequenced sample consisted of peripheral blood mononuclear cells (PBMCs). These receptors all come from a man aged 18 to 35 with type 2 diabetes.

This clonotype was observed a few times. The CDR3 sequence is CATQGGGLNEKLFF. CDR3 nucleotide sequence: TGTGCCACCCAAGGGGGGGGCCTAAATGAAAAACTGTTTTTT. The chain employs TRBV7-8 and TRBJ1-4; D might be TRBD1 (6 bases). V was pared by 10 bases and J by 5 bases, with 17 bases between. Germline-derived CDR1 and CDR2 are SGHVS and FQNEAQ. The CDR3 has 14 amino acids.

This sequence joins TRBV7-8 and TRBJ1-1; no definite D call. The CDR3 is made up of 14 amino acids. Germline assignment: CDR1 SGHVS and CDR2 FQNEAQ. V was clipped by 5 bases and J by 4 bases, with 14 bases between them. The CDR3 loop is CASSRQFWGTEAFF. CDR3 DNA: TGTGCCAGCAGCCGTCAATTTTGGGGCACTGAAGCTTTCTTT.